This T cell receptor beta chain was recorded in a study of blood T cell repertoires in COVID-19 (dated by TCRdb to the early 2020s). At the level of the whole study: The collaborator samples originated in the United States, Italy and Spain and spanned the acute and convalescent phases of COVID-19. The repertoires were released in a freely available public database meant as a resource for research on the immune response to SARS-CoV-2. Samples were obtained from the ongoing ImmuneRACE study (first 160 participants) and from over 1,000 subjects provided by 6 global collaborators. The dataset comprised deeply sampled blood TCRbeta repertoires from subjects exposed to, actively infected with, or recovered from COVID-19. A de-identified subject ID, COVID-19 status, age in years and sex were almost always included in the sample metadata. The prospective study material was composed of cDNA or gDNA derived from T cells, B-cell-depleted T cells, or PBMCs. Where available, HLA class I and class II types were taken from metadata supplied by the sample provider and were not determined by assay-based typing.

At one collaborating source in Seattle, patients were enrolled during active infection and were followed longitudinally through the course of disease. Each collaborating institution followed its own protocols to collect whole blood in K2EDTA tubes. For TCRbeta analysis, collaborators shipped samples as frozen whole blood, isolated PBMCs, or DNA extracted from either of those sample types. Note on this clone: Its cognate antigen has yet to be identified. No much larger clone is present one base from it, and per-base qualities are unavailable.

The germline V gene gives CDR1 as KGHDR and CDR2 as SFDVKD. From the cysteine through the phenylalanine, the CDR3 covers 16 amino acids. Solely the CDR3 DNA is kept, with 48 bases framed from the first base. Trimming at the junction amounts to 5 bases on V and 1 base on J, and the germline ends lie 15 bases apart. What the authors observed across the whole study: Clinical and demographic metadata were provided uncurated, with the amount varying by source and participant.

The immunoSEQ Assay, a bias-controlled multiplex PCR, was used to amplify TCRbeta CDR3 regions from genomic DNA. In the authors' own workflow: The number of nucleated cells in each sample was estimated from the amplification of reference gene primers within the assay. To quantify the absolute abundance of each unique TCRbeta CDR3 rearrangement, sequence reads were collapsed and filtered. Productive Simpson clonality was computed per sample as the square root of Simpson's diversity index over productive rearrangements. TCRdb's version of the immuneACCESS table is confined to in-frame rearrangements and falls short of the full clone set. An unresolved V gene accounts for under half of the shortfall where checked; the remainder is of unknown origin. D and trimming come from the DNA, and the V and J calls and clone size come from that table. For this sample the table gives 150,000 to 200,000 clones, of which more than 85% were detected only once. Less than 2% of the sample is held by the ten biggest clonotypes.

Source material: peripheral blood. The chain is assembled from TRBV24-1 and TRBJ2-3; the D gene is perhaps TRBD2, from 7 matching bases. The clonotype was recovered from a woman aged 60-75 years with COVID-19, enrolled during active disease. DNA sequence: TGTGCCACCAGTGCGGGGGGCGGCGGAGGCACAGATACGCAGTATTTT. Translation gives CATSAGGGGGTDTQYF.